This T cell receptor (beta chain) was captured by sequencing in a study of blood T cell repertoires in COVID-19. Trimming at V came to 9 bases and at J to 2 bases, leaving 7 bases not matched to a gene. CDR1 is MDHEN, CDR2 SYDVKM, per germline. The CDR3 consists of 14 residues. This clone has just a few counts. Measured with immunoSEQ multiplex PCR; TCRdb has only the in-frame clones, and not every one. Here the sample spans about 120,000 clones, more than 70% being singletons. The sequenced material came from peripheral blood. The clonotype originates from a human donor in a cohort sampled during active COVID-19. V usage is TRBV28 and J usage is TRBJ1-1; 9 positions agree with TRBD1. The DNA for the CDR3 is TGTGCCAGTATATGGACAGGGGCAAACACTGAAGCTTTCTTT. Protein product: CASIWTGANTEAFF.